The 16 T cell receptor beta chains below were found in one sample sequenced in a study of T cell changes during pregnancy in multiple sclerosis. Sequenced by immunoSEQ multiplex PCR; TCRdb stores in-frame clones only, minus some. Found here are 56,000 or so clones, approximately 90% of them singletons; the top ten hold about 0.4%. Sequenced here: CD4+ T cells from peripheral blood mononuclear cells, sampled in the third trimester of pregnancy. Source of these receptors: a female donor with multiple sclerosis, enrolled in a pregnancy study.

The chain carries TRBV7-2 and TRBJ2-3; TRBD2 aligns across 14 bases. The CDR3 is 18 amino acids. Germline trimming cut 1 base from V and 2 bases from J; bases unmatched to any gene: 5. CDR1 and CDR2 (germline): SGHTA, FQGNSA. CDR3 nucleotide sequence: TGTGCCAGCAGCTTAGATAGGACTAGCGGGGGGTTCACAGATACGCAGTATTTT. It specifies CASSLDRTSGGFTDTQYF. The full variable domain, completed using reference TRBV7-2 and TRBJ2-3, is GAGVSQSPSNKVTEKGKDVELRCDPISGHTALYWYRQSLGQGLEFLIYFQGNSAPDKSGLPSDRFSAERTGGSVSTLTIQRTQQEDSAVYLCASSLDRTSGGFTDTQYFGPGTRLTVL.

V and J are TRBV6-5 and TRBJ1-1; D might be TRBD1 (6 bases). Trimming removed 6 bases from V and 6 bases from J, with 20 bases in between. CDR1 and CDR2 (germline): MNHEY, SVGAGI. CDR3 length equals 15 residues. For the CDR3, the DNA is TGTGCCAGCAGCCGGAGACGACAGGTCGATTCTGAAGCTTTCTTT. This gives the protein CASSRRRQVDSEAFF.

The V gene is TRBV5-1, the J gene TRBJ1-2; no clear D. The CDR3 sequence is 15 residues long. CDR1 is SGHRS, CDR2 YFSETQ, per germline. Trimming took 3 bases from V and 0 from J, leaving 12 bases between them. The CDR3 loop reads CASSSGPTSNYGYTF. The CDR3 DNA is TGCGCCAGCAGCTCCGGTCCAACCTCTAACTATGGCTACACCTTC.

This chain links TRBV18 with TRBJ1-1; D perhaps matches TRBD1 (5 bases). Trimming cost V 1 base and J 2 bases, with 11 bases left between them. CDR1 is KGHSH and CDR2 is LQKENI in the germline V gene. CDR3 length: 15 residues. CDR3 amino acids: CASSPRGEGNTEAFF. CDR3 sequence (DNA): TGTGCCAGCTCACCACGGGGGGAAGGAAACACTGAAGCTTTCTTT.

V and J are TRBV2 and TRBJ2-2, with 7 bases identical to TRBD1. CDR1 is SNHLY, CDR2 FYNNEI, per germline. V lost 7 bases to trimming and J lost 1 base; unmatched junction nucleotides: 3. This CDR3 contains 14 residues. CDR3 coding DNA: TGTGCCAGCACCGGACAGGAGAACACCGGGGAGCTGTTTTTT. Amino acid sequence: CASTGQENTGELFF.

The chain links TRBV7-8 to TRBJ1-1; D gene unclear. V lost 5 bases, J lost 8 bases, and 18 bases lay in between. This CDR3 is 14 amino acids long. Germline CDR1 SGHVS, CDR2 FQNEAQ. The CDR3 region is CASSNSRGGREAFF. In DNA form, the CDR3 reads TGTGCCAGCAGCAATAGCCGGGGTGGCAGGGAAGCTTTCTTT. Variable domain in full (rest from reference TRBV7-8 and TRBJ1-1): GAGVSQSPRYKVAKRGQDVALRCDPISGHVSLFWYQQALGQGPEFLTYFQNEAQLDKSGLPSDRFFAERPEGSVSTLKIQRTQQEDSAVYLCASSNSRGGREAFFGQGTRLTVV.

V gene TRBV6-1 combines with J gene TRBJ1-2; D remains ambiguous. The CDR3 extends over 15 amino acids. V lost 3 bases, J lost 5 bases, and 16 bases lay in between. Germline assignment: CDR1 MNHNS and CDR2 SASEGT. CDR3 bases: TGTGCCAGCAGTGAGACGGAAGGAGTGTGGTATGGCTACACCTTC. This translates into CASSETEGVWYGYTF.

The chain recombines TRBV11-3 with TRBJ1-2; D is possibly TRBD1 (6 bases). This CDR3 is built from 14 residues. Germline V gives CDR1 SGHNT, CDR2 YENEEA. Deletions cut 7 bases from V and 1 base from J, with 13 bases between. The CDR3, as DNA: TGTGCCAGCACCCGACAGGTTTATAACTATGGCTACACCTTC. Its translation: CASTRQVYNYGYTF.

This chain links TRBV5-1 with TRBJ1-1, with D unresolved. This CDR3 has 13 amino acids. V was cut by 3 bases and J by 5 bases, with 11 bases left in between. Germline V lookup: CDR1 SGHRS, CDR2 YFSETQ. The CDR3 loop reads CASSSQDWTEAFF. The CDR3 DNA reads as TGCGCCAGCAGCTCCCAGGATTGGACTGAAGCTTTCTTT.

This clone came up once. This chain joins TRBV28 and TRBJ1-5; 8 bases are shared with TRBD1. This CDR3 region has 18 residues. Germline values: CDR1 MDHEN, CDR2 SYDVKM. Trimming removed 6 bases from V and 0 bases from J; junction bases left unmatched: 13. CDR3 coding DNA: TGTGCCAGCAGAATGGGGACAGGACGCGACTATAGCAATCAGCCCCAGCATTTT. Translated, it gives CASRMGTGRDYSNQPQHF.

The table lists this clone with a count of one. The V call is TRBV29-1, the J call TRBJ2-3; 10 nucleotides match TRBD1. There are 15 residues in the CDR3. Germline CDR1 reads SQVTM; CDR2 reads ANQGSEA. J was trimmed by 0 bases and V by 6 bases; bases with no gene match: 6. CDR3 DNA sequence: TGCAGCGTAAGACAGGGGGCGGTCAGCACAGATACGCAGTATTTT. Translated: CSVRQGAVSTDTQYF.

This chain links TRBV9 with TRBJ2-2, with D maybe TRBD1 (6 bases). Trimming removed 1 base at V and 4 bases at J, with 11 bases between. Germline CDR1 reads SGDLS; CDR2 reads YYNGEE. The CDR3 length is 15 residues. The CDR3 DNA is TGTGCCAGCAGCGTAACTGGGACACCCACCGGGGAGCTGTTTTTT. This codes for CASSVTGTPTGELFF.

This chain joins TRBV5-1 and TRBJ1-5; D remains ambiguous. V was pared by 2 bases and J by 4 bases, with 13 bases between. The CDR3 totals 15 residues. Germline V gene lookup returns CDR1 SGHRS and CDR2 YFSETQ. The chain's CDR3 is CASSLIEPRNQPQHF. The CDR3 region has the DNA TGCGCCAGCAGCTTAATAGAGCCGCGGAATCAGCCCCAGCATTTT.

This clone was counted between two and nine times. V and J are TRBV21-1 and TRBJ1-1. TRBV21-1 counts as a pseudogene. The CDR3 loop spans 15 amino acids. In DNA, the CDR3 is TGTGCCAGCAGCCCTGGACGGGGGGGACACACTGAAGCTTTCTTT. This gives the protein CASSPGRGGHTEAFF.

The V gene is TRBV5-1, the J gene TRBJ2-2; D call uncertain. Germline V gene data show CDR1 as SGHRS and CDR2 as YFSETQ. V lost 0 bases and J lost 7, with 7 bases in between. The CDR3 covers 13 residues. CDR3 region: CASSLGESGELFF. The CDR3 region has the DNA TGCGCCAGCAGCTTGGGAGAGAGCGGGGAGCTGTTTTTT.

The V and J genes are TRBV2 and TRBJ2-5, with 8 bases that match TRBD1. CDR3 size: 12 residues. Looked up from germline, CDR1 is SNHLY and CDR2 is FYNNEI. V gave up 8 bases and J gave up 5 bases; unmatched junction bases: 4. The CDR3 nucleotides are TGTGCCAGCTTTGGACAGGGTGAGACCCAGTACTTC. Encoded protein: CASFGQGETQYF.